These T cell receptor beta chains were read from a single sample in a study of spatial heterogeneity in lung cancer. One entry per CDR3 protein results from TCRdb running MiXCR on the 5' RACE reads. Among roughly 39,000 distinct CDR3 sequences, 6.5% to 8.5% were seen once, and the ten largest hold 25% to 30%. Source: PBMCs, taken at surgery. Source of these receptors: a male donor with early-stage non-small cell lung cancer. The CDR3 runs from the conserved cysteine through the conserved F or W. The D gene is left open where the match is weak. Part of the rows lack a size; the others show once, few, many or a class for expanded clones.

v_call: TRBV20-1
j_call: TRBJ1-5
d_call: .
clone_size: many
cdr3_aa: CSASQGTRQPQHF
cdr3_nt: TGCAGTGCTAGTCAGGGTACGCGCCAGCCCCAGCATTTT

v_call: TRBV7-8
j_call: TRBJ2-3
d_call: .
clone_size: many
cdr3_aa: CASSFRARGPGTQYF
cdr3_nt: TGTGCCAGCAGCTTTAGGGCTAGAGGGCCCGGTACGCAGTATTTT

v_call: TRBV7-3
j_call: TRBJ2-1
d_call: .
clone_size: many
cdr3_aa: CASSYSANNEQFF
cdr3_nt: TGTGCCAGCAGCTATTCGGCCAACAATGAGCAGTTCTTC

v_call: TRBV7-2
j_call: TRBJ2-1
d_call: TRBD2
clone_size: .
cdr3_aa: CASSLTFSGGVNEQFF
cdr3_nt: TGTGCCAGCAGCTTAACCTTTAGCGGGGGGGTCAATGAGCAGTTCTTC

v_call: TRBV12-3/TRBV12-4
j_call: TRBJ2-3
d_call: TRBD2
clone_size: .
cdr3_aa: CASRPGTSARDTQYF
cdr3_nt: TGTGCCAGCAGACCCGGGACTAGCGCCCGAGATACGCAGTATTTT

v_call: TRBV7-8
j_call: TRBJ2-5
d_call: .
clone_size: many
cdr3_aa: CASSPLIGVSETQYF
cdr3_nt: TGTGCCAGCAGCCCACTGATCGGTGTGTCGGAGACCCAGTACTTC

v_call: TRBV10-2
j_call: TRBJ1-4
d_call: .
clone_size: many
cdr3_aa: CASRADTRGGKLFF
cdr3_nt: TGCGCCAGCAGGGCCGACACCCGGGGAGGAAAACTGTTTTTT

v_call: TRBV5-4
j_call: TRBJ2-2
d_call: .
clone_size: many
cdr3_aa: CASSTDSLGVDTGELFF
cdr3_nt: TGTGCCAGCAGCACGGACAGCCTAGGGGTCGACACCGGGGAGCTGTTTTTT

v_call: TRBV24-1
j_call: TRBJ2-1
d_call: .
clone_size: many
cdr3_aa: CATSDLHGLEQFF
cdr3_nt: TGTGCCACCAGTGATTTGCATGGCCTAGAGCAGTTCTTC

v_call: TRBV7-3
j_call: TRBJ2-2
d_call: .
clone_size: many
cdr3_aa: CASSLDVGGTGTGELFF
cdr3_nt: TGTGCCAGCAGCTTAGACGTTGGCGGGACGGGCACCGGGGAGCTGTTTTTT

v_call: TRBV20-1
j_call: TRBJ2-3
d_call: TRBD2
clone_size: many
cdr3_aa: CSARILLAGVGDTQYF
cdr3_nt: TGCAGTGCTAGGATACTTCTAGCGGGAGTAGGAGATACGCAGTATTTT

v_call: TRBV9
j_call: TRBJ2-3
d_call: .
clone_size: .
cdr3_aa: CASSALDASTDTQYF
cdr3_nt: TGTGCCAGCAGCGCTCTAGACGCTAGCACAGATACGCAGTATTTT

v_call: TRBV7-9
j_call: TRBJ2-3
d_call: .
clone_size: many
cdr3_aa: CASSRLRGDTQYF
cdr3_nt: TGTGCCAGCAGCCGTCTGCGGGGAGATACGCAGTATTTT

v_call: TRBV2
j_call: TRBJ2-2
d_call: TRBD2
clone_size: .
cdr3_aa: CASSEAASGGPGELFF
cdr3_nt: TGTGCCAGCAGTGAAGCAGCTAGCGGGGGCCCCGGGGAGCTGTTTTTT

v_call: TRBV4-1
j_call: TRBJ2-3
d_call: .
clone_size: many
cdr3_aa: CASSQGPGRGTDTQYF
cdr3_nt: TGCGCCAGCAGCCAAGGCCCAGGACGGGGCACAGATACGCAGTATTTT

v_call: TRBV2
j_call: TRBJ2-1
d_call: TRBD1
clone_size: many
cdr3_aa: CASSAGTVINNEQFF
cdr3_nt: TGTGCCAGCAGCGCCGGGACAGTCATAAACAATGAGCAGTTCTTC

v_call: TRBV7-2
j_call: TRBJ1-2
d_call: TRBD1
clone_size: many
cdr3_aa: CASSYTRDSYGYTF
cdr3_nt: TGTGCCAGCAGCTACACCCGGGACAGCTATGGCTACACCTTC

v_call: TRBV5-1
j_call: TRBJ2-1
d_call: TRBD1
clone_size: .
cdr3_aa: CASSLAGTGINEQFF
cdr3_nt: TGCGCCAGCAGCTTGGCCGGGACAGGGATTAATGAGCAGTTCTTC

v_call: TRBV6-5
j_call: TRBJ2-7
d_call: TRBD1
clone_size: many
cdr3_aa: CASSRDRGHEQYF
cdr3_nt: TGTGCCAGCAGCCGGGACAGGGGGCACGAGCAGTACTTC

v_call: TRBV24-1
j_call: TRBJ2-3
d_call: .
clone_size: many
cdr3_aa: CATSEDTDTQYF
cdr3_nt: TGTGCCACCAGTGAAGACACAGATACGCAGTATTTT

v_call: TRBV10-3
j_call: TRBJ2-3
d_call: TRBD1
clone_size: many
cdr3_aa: CAISESQGAGDTQYF
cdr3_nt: TGTGCCATCAGTGAGTCGCAGGGGGCAGGAGATACGCAGTATTTT

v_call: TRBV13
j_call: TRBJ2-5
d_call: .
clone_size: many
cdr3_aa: CASSSLTGPSETQYF
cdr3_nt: TGTGCCAGCAGCTCACTAACAGGGCCCTCGGAGACCCAGTACTTC

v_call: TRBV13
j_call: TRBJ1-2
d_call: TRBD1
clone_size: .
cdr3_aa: CASSRRTGQSYGYTF
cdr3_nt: TGTGCCAGCAGCAGGAGGACAGGGCAAAGCTATGGCTACACCTTC

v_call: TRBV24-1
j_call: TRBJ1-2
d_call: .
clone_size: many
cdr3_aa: CATRKGVDYGYTF
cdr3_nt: TGTGCCACCAGAAAAGGGGTGGACTATGGCTACACCTTC

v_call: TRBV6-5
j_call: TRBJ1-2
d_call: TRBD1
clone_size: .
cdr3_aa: CASSTPGTGRIDYTF
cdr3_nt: TGTGCCAGCAGTACCCCCGGGACAGGACGTATTGACTACACCTTC

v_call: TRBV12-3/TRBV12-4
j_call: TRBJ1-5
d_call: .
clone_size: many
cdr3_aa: CASSPTPPGTSQPQHF
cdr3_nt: TGTGCCAGCAGTCCAACACCACCGGGAACAAGTCAGCCCCAGCATTTT

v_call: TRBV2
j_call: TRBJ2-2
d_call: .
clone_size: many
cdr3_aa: CASSPDGLNTGELFF
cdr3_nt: TGTGCCAGCAGTCCGGACGGCTTGAACACCGGGGAGCTGTTTTTT

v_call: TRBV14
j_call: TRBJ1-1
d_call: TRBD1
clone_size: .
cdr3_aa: CASSPLLLTGVPQGAFF
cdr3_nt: TGTGCCAGCAGCCCCCTTCTGCTCACAGGGGTCCCTCAAGGAGCTTTCTTT

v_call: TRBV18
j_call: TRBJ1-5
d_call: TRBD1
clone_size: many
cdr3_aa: CASSGTGGNQPQHF
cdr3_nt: TGTGCCAGCTCGGGGACAGGGGGCAATCAGCCCCAGCATTTT

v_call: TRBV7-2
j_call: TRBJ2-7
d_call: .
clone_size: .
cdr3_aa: CASSLDRQSYDQYF
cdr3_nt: TGTGCCAGCAGCTTAGATCGACAGTCCTACGATCAGTACTTC

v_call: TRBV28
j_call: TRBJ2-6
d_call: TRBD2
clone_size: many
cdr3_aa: CASSSGGADGANVLTF
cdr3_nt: TGTGCCAGCTCTAGCGGGGGGGCCGATGGGGCCAACGTCCTGACTTTC

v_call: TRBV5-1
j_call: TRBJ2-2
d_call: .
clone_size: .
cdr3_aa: CASSPPGLNTGELFF
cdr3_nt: TGCGCCAGCAGCCCGCCGGGGTTGAACACCGGGGAGCTGTTTTTT

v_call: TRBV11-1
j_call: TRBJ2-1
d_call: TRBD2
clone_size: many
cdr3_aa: CASSLWLGGTSANEQFF
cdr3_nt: TGTGCCAGCAGCCTCTGGCTCGGCGGGACTAGCGCGAATGAGCAGTTCTTC

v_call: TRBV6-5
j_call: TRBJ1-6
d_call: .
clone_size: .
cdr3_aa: CASSPHGGFSYNSPLHF
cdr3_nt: TGTGCCAGCAGTCCCCATGGGGGGTTCTCCTATAATTCACCCCTCCACTTT

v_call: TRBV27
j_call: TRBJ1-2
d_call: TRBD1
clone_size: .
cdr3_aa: CASSFDRGFHGYTF
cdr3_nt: TGTGCCAGCAGTTTCGACAGGGGTTTCCATGGCTACACCTTC